A single sample is the source of the 18 T cell receptor beta chains below, sequenced in a study of cytomegalovirus exposure and HLA in healthy donors. In the PCR, 60 Vbeta and 13 Jbeta primers were used. Assay: immunoSEQ multiplex PCR; the TCRdb copy retains only in-frame clones and omits some. The table includes 150,000 to 180,000 clones, about 80% detected once. Specimen: PBMCs. The receptors here all came from a man younger than 45 in good health and CMV-seropositive.

The chain links TRBV4-1 to TRBJ1-6; D might be TRBD1 (6 bases). V shed 7 bases and J shed 5 bases, with 6 bases lying between them. The CDR3 consists of 12 residues. The germline CDR1 and CDR2 sequences are MGHRA and YSYEKL. The CDR3 bases are TGCGCCAGCACAGGGGATAATTCACCCCTCCACTTT. This codes for CASTGDNSPLHF.

V usage is TRBV27 and J usage is TRBJ2-5; TRBD2 aligns across 12 bases. With 5 bases clipped from V and 5 bases from J, the junction kept 6 bases outside the gene matches. This CDR3 has 15 amino acids. Germline CDR1 reads MNHEY; CDR2 reads SMNVEV (reference sequence). The CDR3 nucleotides are TGTGCCAGCAGTACCCTAGCGGGAGGGGGGGAGACCCAGTACTTC. This gives the protein CASSTLAGGGETQYF.

This rearrangement joins TRBV4-2 to TRBJ2-7; 8 bases agree with TRBD1. The CDR3 covers 15 residues. V gave up 0 bases and J gave up 7 bases; unmatched junction bases: 8. Germline V gene lookup returns CDR1 LGHNA and CDR2 YNFKEQ. CDR3 DNA: TGTGCCAGCAGCCAAGATAGGCAGGGGGCGGATGAGCAGTACTTC. Residues: CASSQDRQGADEQYF.

The V and J genes are TRBV6-5 and TRBJ1-1, with D possibly being TRBD1 (6 bases). Germline CDR1 MNHEY, CDR2 SVGAGI. This CDR3 comprises 15 residues. Trimming pared 2 bases from V and 4 bases from J, leaving 14 bases between. This chain's CDR3 is CASSYGGQGLTEAFF. The CDR3 DNA sequence: TGTGCCAGCAGTTACGGGGGACAAGGGCTCACTGAAGCTTTCTTT.

The chain links TRBV5-6 to TRBJ2-1; 7 bases are shared with TRBD1. The CDR3 loop spans 12 amino acids. V shed 4 bases and J 9 bases; nucleotides not matched to a gene: 4. CDR1 is SGHDT, CDR2 YYEEEE, per germline. The CDR3 is CASSATGAEQFF. CDR3 in DNA: TGTGCCAGCAGCGCCACAGGGGCTGAGCAGTTCTTC.

The CDR3 is CASSLPTSGSFEQYF. In DNA, the CDR3 is TGTGCCAGCAGCCTTCCGACTAGCGGGAGCTTCGAGCAGTACTTC. The chain recombines TRBV7-2 with TRBJ2-7, with 12 bases lining up with TRBD2. There are 15 residues in the CDR3. Trimming at V came to 5 bases and at J to 6 bases, leaving 8 bases not matched to a gene. Germline lookup yields CDR1 SGHTA and CDR2 FQGNSA.

The chain recombines TRBV15 with TRBJ2-5, with TRBD1 matching over 8 bases. The CDR3 length is 16 residues. Germline-derived CDR1 and CDR2 are LNHNV and YYDKDF (reference sequence). The V and J ends lost 0 bases and 5 bases, in that order; junction bases with no gene match: 8. CDR3 amino acids: CATSREIRGRLETQYF. CDR3 sequence (DNA): TGTGCCACCAGCAGAGAGATCAGGGGGCGCTTGGAGACCCAGTACTTC.

The chain has TRBV10-3 and TRBJ1-1, with TRBD1 matching 7 bases. The CDR3 extends over 16 amino acids. The V gene's germline CDR1 is ENHRY and CDR2 SYGVKD. With 6 bases clipped from V and 3 bases from J, the junction kept 13 bases outside the gene matches. DNA of the CDR3: TGTGCCATCAGGGGTAGACAGGGAAGTCTTGACACTGAAGCTTTCTTT. This sequence encodes CAIRGRQGSLDTEAFF.

This clone was recorded only once. The chain is built from TRBV7-2 and TRBJ2-7; 7 nucleotides agree with TRBD2. Per the germline V gene, CDR1 is SGHTA and CDR2 is FQGNSA. The CDR3 extends over 15 amino acids. Unmatched junction bases numbered 4, after V lost 0 bases and J lost 2 bases. Written as DNA, the CDR3 is TGTGCCAGCAGCTTAGCGGGCGGGAGTACCTACGAGCAGTACTTC. This encodes CASSLAGGSTYEQYF. The variable domain in full, completed from reference TRBV7-2 and TRBJ2-7, reads GAGVSQSPSNKVTEKGKDVELRCDPISGHTALYWYRQSLGQGLEFLIYFQGNSAPDKSGLPSDRFSAERTGGSVSTLTIQRTQQEDSAVYLCASSLAGGSTYEQYFGPGTRLTVT.

V is TRBV9 and J is TRBJ1-2, with D possibly being TRBD1 (6 bases). The CDR3 consists of 15 residues. V gave up 0 bases and J gave up 5 bases, with 14 bases separating them. The germline V gene encodes CDR1 SGDLS and CDR2 YYNGEE. CDR3 nucleotide sequence: TGTGCCAGCAGCGTAGCCCCAGGGGCGACGTATGGCTACACCTTC. It is translated as CASSVAPGATYGYTF. Complete variable domain (other parts from reference TRBV9 and TRBJ1-2): DSGVTQTPKHLITATGQRVTLRCSPRSGDLSVYWYQQSLDQGLQFLIQYYNGEERAKGNILERFSAQQFPDLHSELNLSSLELGDSALYFCASSVAPGATYGYTFGSGTRLTVV.

This clone was seen more than once but under ten times. The chain recombines TRBV6-6 with TRBJ1-1, with D possibly TRBD1 on 5 matching bases. The V end was cut by 2 bases, the J end by 3 bases, with 7 bases between. The CDR3 runs to 13 residues. Germline values: CDR1 MNHNY, CDR2 SVGAGI (reference sequence). The CDR3: CASSYAGDTEAFF. The CDR3 nucleotides are TGTGCCAGCAGTTACGCGGGGGACACTGAAGCTTTCTTT.

The V call is TRBV7-2, the J call TRBJ2-7, with 7 bases that match TRBD1. There are 15 residues in the CDR3. V was clipped by 1 base and J by 4 bases; unmatched bases: 7. Germline CDR1 reads SGHTA; CDR2 reads FQGNSA. For the CDR3, the DNA is TGTGCCAGCAGCTTAGGGCCGGGACAGCCTTACGAGCAGTACTTC. Its protein is CASSLGPGQPYEQYF. Supplemented by reference TRBV7-2 and TRBJ2-7, the full variable domain reads GAGVSQSPSNKVTEKGKDVELRCDPISGHTALYWYRQSLGQGLEFLIYFQGNSAPDKSGLPSDRFSAERTGGSVSTLTIQRTQQEDSAVYLCASSLGPGQPYEQYFGPGTRLTVT.

This sequence joins TRBV9 and TRBJ1-1; the match to TRBD1 covers 8 bases. CDR1 and CDR2 (germline): SGDLS, YYNGEE. V shed 3 bases, J shed 1 base, and the junction held 5 bases outside the gene matches. The CDR3 has 15 amino acids. CDR3 loop: CASSATGTGNTEAFF. The CDR3 bases are TGTGCCAGCAGCGCGACCGGGACAGGGAACACTGAAGCTTTCTTT. Drawing the rest from reference TRBV9 and TRBJ1-1, the complete variable domain is DSGVTQTPKHLITATGQRVTLRCSPRSGDLSVYWYQQSLDQGLQFLIQYYNGEERAKGNILERFSAQQFPDLHSELNLSSLELGDSALYFCASSATGTGNTEAFFGQGTRLTVV.

The CDR3 protein is CASTATGLTNEKLFF. The CDR3, as DNA: TGTGCCAGCACTGCGACAGGGTTGACTAATGAAAAACTGTTTTTT. The chain joins TRBV2 to TRBJ1-4; 7 bases fit TRBD1. In germline, CDR1 is SNHLY, CDR2 FYNNEI. V lost 7 bases, J lost 2 bases, and 7 bases stayed unmatched. The CDR3 totals 15 residues.

The V call is TRBV28, the J call TRBJ2-3; the D is unclear. The length of the CDR3 is 14 residues. Per the germline V gene, CDR1 is MDHEN and CDR2 is SYDVKM. The V gene lost 4 bases and the J gene lost 3 bases, with 11 bases spanning the gap. The CDR3 here is CASSSPSGTDTQYF. CDR3 coding DNA: TGTGCCAGCAGTTCCCCCTCCGGGACAGATACGCAGTATTTT.

This clone was observed a single time. The chain is built from TRBV5-1 and TRBJ1-1; D is possibly TRBD1 (5 bases). Per the germline V gene, CDR1 is SGHRS and CDR2 is YFSETQ. V gave up 0 bases and J gave up 3 bases, with 9 bases separating them. The CDR3 has 14 residues. This CDR3 reads CASSLGQGHTEAFF. DNA of the CDR3: TGCGCCAGCAGCTTGGGTCAGGGCCACACTGAAGCTTTCTTT.

With respect to this clone: Other nucleotide sequences in the sample specify the same CDR3. The chain employs TRBV5-1 and TRBJ2-1; 13 nucleotides agree with TRBD2. Unmatched junction bases numbered 7, after V lost 5 bases and J lost 8 bases. This CDR3 spans 15 amino acids. Germline assignment: CDR1 SGHRS and CDR2 YFSETQ. CDR3 in DNA: TGCGCCAGCAGTCGGACTAGCGGGAGTAGCTATGAGCAGTTCTTC. This sequence encodes CASSRTSGSSYEQFF.

The chain combines TRBV27 with TRBJ2-1; D gene ambiguous. V lost 2 bases, J lost 1 base, and 9 bases lay in between. Germline assignment: CDR1 MNHEY and CDR2 SMNVEV (reference sequence). This CDR3 spans 15 amino acids. This chain's CDR3 is CASSLGRSSYNEQFF. The CDR3 nucleotides are TGTGCCAGCAGTTTAGGTAGATCGTCCTACAATGAGCAGTTCTTC.